Below, one T cell receptor beta chain is given with its context. Its target is not known. Hyperthyroidism patients were newly diagnosed, had disease duration under 2 months, and were aged 18 to 65 years. The data were obtained in a study of T cells in Graves' hyperthyroidism and ophthalmopathy. Study-wide background: Peripheral blood draws took place at initial diagnosis, ahead of any treatment. Findings and limits, study-wide: Most thyroid-expanded clonotypes above 0.001 were also found in blood. Stable hyperthyroidism was separated from ophthalmopathy by a model based on 13 V-J features.

From RNA transcripts, TCR beta CDR3 regions were amplified. The HTBI primer set was used in a first-round RT-PCR of the TCR CDR3. MiXCR was run by TCRdb on the multiplex PCR reads, yielding one entry per CDR3 protein. Seen here are about 590,000 distinct CDR3 sequences, around a sixth observed once, and the top ten hold approximately 7%. V lost 2 bases and J lost 1, with 11 bases in between. The CDR3 is made up of 15 amino acids. CDR1 is LGHNA, CDR2 YNFKEQ, per germline. The chain carries TRBV4-2 and TRBJ2-5; D gene unclear. The source of this sequence is a woman aged 25 to 39 with Graves' hyperthyroidism. Sequencing was done on a sample of blood. The CDR3 here is CASSQIPRRQETQYF. The CDR3 DNA follows: TGTGCCAGCAGCCAAATCCCCCGTCGCCAAGAGACCCAGTACTTC.